The 19 T cell receptor beta chains given below trace back to one sample, sequenced in a study of cytomegalovirus exposure and HLA in healthy donors. Libraries were prepared by immunoSEQ multiplex PCR; TCRdb keeps only in-frame clonotypes and omits some of them. Among some 170,000 clones, around nine tenths were seen once, and the ten largest hold approximately 2.4%. Sequences were obtained from PBMCs. The receptors originated from a man younger than 30 in good health and CMV-seropositive.

This chain joins TRBV9 and TRBJ2-1; 13 positions match TRBD2. Germline trimming cut 3 bases from V and 9 bases from J; bases unmatched to any gene: 6. The CDR3 contains 15 residues. The V gene's germline CDR1 is SGDLS and CDR2 YYNGEE. The CDR3 loop is CASSDRTSGSTEQFF. For the CDR3, the DNA is TGTGCCAGCAGCGACCGGACTAGCGGGAGCACTGAGCAGTTCTTC.

The CDR3 DNA follows: TGTGCCAGCGGCCAGCCCCAGCATTTT. This codes for CASGQPQHF. The chain is built from TRBV2 and TRBJ1-5; D ambiguous. Germline CDR1 SNHLY, CDR2 FYNNEI. V lost 8 bases, J lost 7 bases, and 3 bases lay in between. The length of the CDR3 is 9 residues. The variable domain in full, with the rest retrieved from reference TRBV2 and TRBJ1-5, is EPEVTQTPSHQVTQMGQEVILRCVPISNHLYFYWYRQILGQKVEFLVSFYNNEISEKSEIFDDQFSVERPDGSNFTLKIRSTKLEDSAMYFCASGQPQHFGDGTRLSIL.

The V call is TRBV2, the J call TRBJ2-3; TRBD2 is a possible D gene (5 bases). This CDR3 is 13 amino acids long. Trimming removed 2 bases at V and 6 bases at J, with 9 bases between. CDR1 is SNHLY, CDR2 FYNNEI, per germline. CDR3 nucleotide sequence: TGTGCCAGCAGTGAAATCCCGGGGGATACGCAGTATTTT. Its translation is CASSEIPGDTQYF. Together with reference TRBV2 and TRBJ2-3, the CDR3 gives the full variable domain: EPEVTQTPSHQVTQMGQEVILRCVPISNHLYFYWYRQILGQKVEFLVSFYNNEISEKSEIFDDQFSVERPDGSNFTLKIRSTKLEDSAMYFCASSEIPGDTQYFGPGTRLTVL.

The rearrangement links TRBV18 to TRBJ1-1; tentatively, D is TRBD1 (6 bases). The CDR3 is 13 amino acids. Per germline, CDR1 KGHSH and CDR2 LQKENI. V lost 3 bases and J 5 bases, leaving 10 bases between the germline ends. The CDR3 spells CASSPLRGTEAFF. The CDR3 nucleotides are TGTGCCAGCTCACCTCTCAGGGGTACTGAAGCTTTCTTT. The whole variable domain, filled in from reference TRBV18 and TRBJ1-1, reads NAGVMQNPRHLVRRRGQEARLRCSPMKGHSHVYWYRQLPEEGLKFMVYLQKENIIDESGMPKERFSAEFPKEGPSILRIQQVVRGDSAAYFCASSPLRGTEAFFGQGTRLTVV.

The rearrangement links TRBV29-1 to TRBJ1-1; no definite D call. CDR1 SQVTM and CDR2 ANQGSEA come from the germline V gene. Deletions cut 4 bases from V and 1 base from J, with 10 bases between. The CDR3 has 13 residues. This CDR3 reads CSVGGLENTEAFF. The CDR3 DNA sequence: TGCAGCGTTGGTGGGCTGGAGAACACTGAAGCTTTCTTT.

The J gene is TRBJ2-7, the V gene TRBV11-2; 12 bases agree with TRBD1. This CDR3 region has 15 residues. J gave up 4 bases and V 1 base, and 2 bases lay outside the gene matches. From germline, CDR1 is SGHAT and CDR2 FQNNGV. The CDR3: CASSLGDRGLYEQYF. The CDR3 bases are TGTGCCAGCAGCTTAGGGGACAGGGGGCTGTACGAGCAGTACTTC.

As DNA, the CDR3 is TGCGCCAGCAGCTTGGAGGCTTGGCGGGCCGTCACAGATACGCAGTATTTT. It yields the protein CASSLEAWRAVTDTQYF. The rearrangement uses TRBV5-1 and TRBJ2-3, with D maybe TRBD2 (5 bases). CDR1 is SGHRS, CDR2 YFSETQ, per germline. The CDR3 is made up of 17 amino acids. The V end was cut by 0 bases, the J end by 2 bases, with 16 bases between. Looking up the rest from reference TRBV5-1 and TRBJ2-3 gives the full variable domain: KAGVTQTPRYLIKTRGQQVTLSCSPISGHRSVSWYQQTPGQGLQFLFEYFSETQRNKGNFPGRFSGRQFSNSRSEMNVSTLELGDSALYLCASSLEAWRAVTDTQYFGPGTRLTVL.

The V call is TRBV2, the J call TRBJ2-3; no reliable D call. This CDR3 is 14 amino acids long. Trimming shortened V by 4 bases and J by 2 bases, and 10 bases separated the two germline ends. Germline assignment: CDR1 SNHLY and CDR2 FYNNEI. The CDR3 sequence: CASSVQLDTDTQYF. As DNA, the CDR3 is TGTGCCAGCAGTGTTCAACTTGACACAGATACGCAGTATTTT.

The rearrangement links TRBV5-3 to TRBJ2-3; 7 nucleotides line up with TRBD2. TRBV5-3 is treated as an ORF (open reading frame) with a function not yet certain. The ends lost 4 bases at V and 0 bases at J; junction bases unmatched: 23. The CDR3 loop spans 21 amino acids. This CDR3 reads CARSLNVQIFYQRESTDTQYF. DNA for the CDR3: TGTGCCAGAAGCCTTAACGTGCAAATTTTTTACCAGCGGGAAAGCACAGATACGCAGTATTTT.

The rearrangement uses TRBV7-2 and TRBJ2-3; D is unclear. The V end lost 1 base, the J end lost 6 bases, and 8 bases lay between the germline ends. The CDR3 loop spans 13 amino acids. Germline V gene data show CDR1 as SGHTA and CDR2 as FQGNSA. The CDR3 loop is CASSLVIPDTQYF. As DNA, the CDR3 is TGTGCCAGCAGCTTAGTTATTCCGGATACGCAGTATTTT.

In DNA form, the CDR3 reads TGTGCCAGTAGTATTTGGGCAGGGGAAGAGACCCAGTACTTC. Protein: CASSIWAGEETQYF. This chain links TRBV19 with TRBJ2-5, with D maybe TRBD1 (6 bases). The CDR3 consists of 14 residues. Germline V gene lookup returns CDR1 LNHDA and CDR2 SQIVND (reference sequence). Trimming left V 3 bases short and J 3 bases short, with 11 bases between.

The chain uses TRBV6-6 and TRBJ2-7, with a tentative D call TRBD2 (5 bases). The CDR3 consists of 13 residues. V lost 6 bases and J 4 bases, leaving 13 bases between the germline ends. The germline CDR1 and CDR2 sequences are MNHNY and SVGAGI (reference sequence). The CDR3 loop is CASSRTGFYEQYF. The CDR3 DNA follows: TGTGCCAGCAGCAGAACGGGGTTTTACGAGCAGTACTTC.

The rearrangement joins TRBV23-1 to TRBJ1-4, with D possibly matching TRBD1 (5 bases). TRBV23-1 is an ORF for which the function is uncertain. The CDR3 is 15 residues long. V gave up 0 bases and J gave up 8 bases, with 13 bases separating them. The CDR3 loop is CASSQSSGQGEKLFF. For the CDR3, the DNA is TGCGCCAGCAGTCAATCTTCAGGGCAGGGCGAAAAACTGTTTTTT.

This clone turned up a few times. The chain employs TRBV4-2 and TRBJ1-2, with TRBD1 matching 7 bases. The J segment lost 4 bases and the V segment lost 0 bases, leaving 5 bases of the junction unmatched. The CDR3 is made up of 15 amino acids. Germline CDR1 LGHNA, CDR2 YNFKEQ. The chain's CDR3 is CASSQEPGTVYGYTF. CDR3 sequence (DNA): TGTGCCAGCAGCCAAGAACCAGGGACAGTCTATGGCTACACCTTC.

This chain joins TRBV9 and TRBJ2-1; the D is unclear. Trimming removed 4 bases at V and 10 bases at J, with 12 bases between. The CDR3 has 12 residues. The germline V gene encodes CDR1 SGDLS and CDR2 YYNGEE. The CDR3 region has the DNA TGTGCCAGCAGCCTACAAGGAGAGGAGCAGTTCTTC. Residues: CASSLQGEEQFF.

The rearrangement uses TRBV7-8 and TRBJ2-5, with unresolved D. The V gene lost 6 bases and the J gene lost 0 bases, with 11 bases spanning the gap. The CDR3 sequence is 14 residues long. CDR1 SGHVS and CDR2 FQNEAQ come from the germline V gene. The CDR3: CASRVQLYQETQYF. CDR3 sequence (DNA): TGTGCCAGCAGGGTTCAGTTGTACCAAGAGACCCAGTACTTC.

This sequence joins TRBV29-1 and TRBJ1-2; TRBD1 agrees at 8 bases. The germline V gene has CDR1 SQVTM and CDR2 ANQGSEA. Trimming took 6 bases from V and 5 from J; bases not matched to a gene: 8. CDR3 length: 13 residues. The CDR3 DNA is TGCAGCGTCGACAGGGGACGGGGTTATGGCTACACCTTC. This sequence encodes CSVDRGRGYGYTF. The whole variable domain, filled in from reference TRBV29-1 and TRBJ1-2, reads SAVISQKPSRDICQRGTSLTIQCQVDSQVTMMFWYRQQPGQSLTLIATANQGSEATYESGFVIDKFPISRPNLTFSTLTVSNMSPEDSSIYLCSVDRGRGYGYTFGSGTRLTVV.

The chain joins TRBV15 to TRBJ1-4, with a possible D match to TRBD1 (6 bases). V was pared by 2 bases and J by 0 bases, with 10 bases between. Germline V gene lookup returns CDR1 LNHNV and CDR2 YYDKDF (reference sequence). The CDR3 is made up of 16 amino acids. The CDR3, as DNA: TGTGCCACCAGCAGAACCAGGGGACCAACTAATGAAAAACTGTTTTTT. Protein product: CATSRTRGPTNEKLFF.

This clone was recorded only once. The chain combines TRBV27 with TRBJ2-3; D gene ambiguous. V lost 5 bases, J lost 5 bases, and 8 bases lay in between. Looked up from germline, CDR1 is MNHEY and CDR2 is SMNVEV (reference sequence). This CDR3 region has 12 residues. The CDR3 loop reads CASSDERDTQYF. DNA of the CDR3: TGTGCCAGCAGTGACGAGCGAGATACGCAGTATTTT.